The rows below give T cell receptor beta chains drawn from one sample of a study of T cell responses to AZD1222 COVID-19 vaccine. The method was immunoSEQ multiplex PCR; TCRdb's version includes in-frame clones alone and lacks a portion of them. The data show some 50,000 clones, with about 90% seen just once and 16% held by the top ten. The specimen comprised peripheral blood, sampled on day 0 of AZD1222 vaccination. These TCRs come from an adult in good health. CDR3s include the opening cysteine and the closing phenylalanine or tryptophan. D genes are given only for firm matches. Clone size, where shown, is once, few, many, or a class for clones that have expanded.

d_gene	v_gene	j_gene	abundance	CDR3nt	CDR3aa
TRBD2	TRBV28	TRBJ2-1	once	TGTGCCAGCAGTTTGCCAGCGGGAAACTACAATGAGCAGTTCTTC	CASSLPAGNYNEQFF
-	TRBV28	TRBJ2-1	few	TGTGCCAGCAGTACTAATGAGCAGTTCTTC	CASSTNEQFF
TRBD1	TRBV9	TRBJ1-1	-	TGTGCCAGCAGCGAGACAGGGGGGTACACTGAAGCTTTCTTT	CASSETGGYTEAFF
TRBD1	TRBV29-1	TRBJ1-2	-	TGCAGCGTTGAAGATCAAGGACAGGGACTCACCTTC	CSVEDQGQGLTF
-	TRBV28	TRBJ1-6	-	TGTGCCAGCAGTCTGTGGGGGGGAGTAAGTTCACCCCTCCACTTT	CASSLWGGVSSPLHF
TRBD2	TRBV29-1	TRBJ2-1	-	TGCAGCGTTAAGACTAGCGGGTACAATGAGCAGTTCTTC	CSVKTSGYNEQFF
TRBD2	TRBV3-1/TRBV3-2	TRBJ2-7	-	TGTGCCAGCAGCCCCGGACTAGCGGGGTACGAGCAGTACTTC	CASSPGLAGYEQYF
TRBD2	TRBV7-2	TRBJ2-3	-	TGTGCCAGCAGCTTAGGGCGGGCTAGCGGGAAGACAGATACGCAGTATTTT	CASSLGRASGKTDTQYF
TRBD2	TRBV7-6	TRBJ2-3	-	TGTGCCAGCAGCTCCCTACTAGCGCCCAGCACAGATACGCAGTATTTT	CASSSLLAPSTDTQYF
TRBD2	TRBV20-1	TRBJ2-1	-	TGCAGTGCTAGTGCAGCGGGAAGGAGCTCCTACAATGAGCAGTTCTTC	CSASAAGRSSYNEQFF
-	TRBV2	TRBJ1-1	-	TGTGCCAGCAGCGAACCGGGACAAATGAACACTGAAGCTTTCTTT	CASSEPGQMNTEAFF
-	TRBV21-1	TRBJ2-2	-	TGTGCCAGCAGCCGGTGGCGTGACACCGGGGAGCTGTTTTTT	CASSRWRDTGELFF
TRBD1	TRBV23-1	TRBJ1-1	-	TGCGCCAGCACCGACAGGGGCAAGAACACTGAAGCTTTCTTT	CASTDRGKNTEAFF
-	TRBV6-5	TRBJ1-2	-	TGTGCCAGCAGTTATCGGGGGAATGGCTACACCTTC	CASSYRGNGYTF
TRBD1	TRBV11-2	TRBJ1-6	-	TGTGCCAGCAGCTTGACAGGACAGGGAACTTCACCCCTCCACTTT	CASSLTGQGTSPLHF
TRBD2	TRBV18	TRBJ2-3	once	TGTGCCAGCTCACCAACTAGCGGGAGGAATACAGATACGCAGTATTTT	CASSPTSGRNTDTQYF
TRBD1	TRBV2	TRBJ1-2	-	TGTGCCAGCAGACCTTCTACAGGGGCCCAGGGGGGCTACACCTTC	CASRPSTGAQGGYTF
TRBD1	TRBV6-2/TRBV6-3	TRBJ1-1	once	TGTGCCAGCAGTTCCGGGACAGGGACCACTGAAGCTTTCTTT	CASSSGTGTTEAFF
TRBD2	TRBV5-1	TRBJ2-3	few	TGCGCCAGCAGCTTGGCGGGAGGGCCCTCTGTGGATACGCAGTATTTT	CASSLAGGPSVDTQYF
-	TRBV7-9	TRBJ1-3	-	TGTGCCAGCAGCCCCATTGGGGGGACCTCCTCTGGAAACACCATATATTTT	CASSPIGGTSSGNTIYF
TRBD1	TRBV19	TRBJ1-2	-	TGTGCCAGTAACGAAGAATCCCGGGACAGGGTTTATACCTTC	CASNEESRDRVYTF
TRBD1	TRBV28	TRBJ2-5	-	TGTGCCAGCAGGACAGGGGGCTTTGAGACCCAGTACTTC	CASRTGGFETQYF
TRBD1	TRBV28	TRBJ2-1	once	TGTGCCAGCAGGACGGGACAGGGGAAAAATGAGCAGTTCTTC	CASRTGQGKNEQFF
-	TRBV11-2	TRBJ1-5	-	TGTGCCAGCAGCTTACAGGGAAATAGCAATCAGCCCCAGCATTTT	CASSLQGNSNQPQHF
-	TRBV28	TRBJ2-7	once	TGTGCCAGTAACGGACAGTCCTACGAGCAGTACTTC	CASNGQSYEQYF
-	TRBV30	TRBJ1-4	-	TGTGCCTGGAGCCTCGAAGGGTTGGGCATCGAAAAACTGTTTTTT	CAWSLEGLGIEKLFF
TRBD2	TRBV4-1	TRBJ2-1	-	TGCGCCAGCACTCCTCGCGGGGCGGGGGTCGGGGAGCAGTTCTTC	CASTPRGAGVGEQFF
TRBD1	TRBV7-3	TRBJ2-3	few	TGTGCCAGCAGCTTAGGACAGGGCACAGATACGCAGTATTTT	CASSLGQGTDTQYF
-	TRBV12-3/TRBV12-4	TRBJ2-5	few	TGTGCCAGCACCCCGGCAGAGGGCACGGCCCAGTACTTC	CASTPAEGTAQYF
-	TRBV7-3	TRBJ2-7	once	TGTGCCAGCAGCTCCCCCAACAGGATCCAATACGAGCAGTACTTC	CASSSPNRIQYEQYF
-	TRBV6-5	TRBJ1-1	few	TGTGCCAGCAGTTACCGGGGGGGAGCTTTCTTT	CASSYRGGAFF
-	TRBV3-1/TRBV3-2	TRBJ1-5	-	TGTGCCAGCAGCGGCCCGACGGGCTCTGAGCCCCAGCATTTT	CASSGPTGSEPQHF
-	TRBV10-3	TRBJ2-5	-	TGTGCCATCAGTGTGTCAGTGGAGGGAGGGACCCAGTACTTC	CAISVSVEGGTQYF
-	TRBV4-2	TRBJ1-1	medium-sized	TGTGCCAGCAGCTTCGGCGGGGGCGTAAGCACTGAAGCTTTCTTT	CASSFGGGVSTEAFF
TRBD1	TRBV5-1	TRBJ2-5	-	TGCGCCAGCAGCCCAAGGCCCGTGGACAGGGGAGAGACCCAGTACTTC	CASSPRPVDRGETQYF
TRBD2	TRBV4-1	TRBJ2-7	-	TGCGCCAGCAGCCAAGCAAGCGGGAGGGGAACCCCCTACGAGCAGTACTTC	CASSQASGRGTPYEQYF
TRBD1	TRBV19	TRBJ1-5	-	TGTGCCAGTAGTACAGGGGACAGGGCCGGTCAGCCCCAGCATTTT	CASSTGDRAGQPQHF
-	TRBV5-1	TRBJ2-5	-	TGCGCCAGCAGCTTGGTGGAGGAGACCCAGTACTTC	CASSLVEETQYF
TRBD2	TRBV7-8	TRBJ2-5	few	TGTGCCAGCAGCAATAGCGGGAGGGCGGAGACCCAGTACTTC	CASSNSGRAETQYF
-	TRBV30	TRBJ1-6	-	TGTGCCTGGAGTGTAGGTTTAGCCCTCCACTTT	CAWSVGLALHF
-	TRBV30	TRBJ1-6	-	TGTGCCTGGAGCAGCGGTAATTCACCCCTCCACTTT	CAWSSGNSPLHF
TRBD1	TRBV28	TRBJ1-2	-	TGTGCCAGCACCCCGACAGGGGGCCCTACCTATGGCTACACCTTC	CASTPTGGPTYGYTF
-	TRBV6-2/TRBV6-3	TRBJ1-6	-	TGTGCCAGCAGTTTCTCCAATTCACCCCTCCACTTT	CASSFSNSPLHF
-	TRBV7-2	TRBJ2-7	-	TGTGCCAGCAGCCCGGGGCTGGGGGACCACGAGCAGTACTTC	CASSPGLGDHEQYF
-	TRBV28	TRBJ2-3	-	TGTGCCAGCAGTACCATGGGGTACGGGGGAGGCACAGATACGCAGTATTTT	CASSTMGYGGGTDTQYF
TRBD1	TRBV5-4	TRBJ1-4	few	TGTGCCAGCAGCTTGAATGGAGGGACAGGGTCGGAAAAACTGTTTTTT	CASSLNGGTGSEKLFF
TRBD1	TRBV28	TRBJ1-1	-	TGTGCCAGCATGGTTTACAGGGGGAACACTGAAGCTTTCTTT	CASMVYRGNTEAFF
-	TRBV29-1	TRBJ1-2	few	TGCAGCGTTGCCGAAAATCAGGGGCACTATGGCTACACCTTC	CSVAENQGHYGYTF
TRBD1	TRBV11-1	TRBJ2-2	-	TGTGCCAGCCAGGAAAGGGGGCTCGCGAACACCGGGGAGCTGTTTTTT	CASQERGLANTGELFF
-	TRBV4-1	TRBJ1-1	-	TGCGCCAGCAGCCAAGTTGGCAAGAGAAACACTGAAGCTTTCTTT	CASSQVGKRNTEAFF
-	TRBV4-3	TRBJ2-4	-	TGCGCCAGCAGCCAAGATCGCTCGGGGTTGAACATTCAGTACTTC	CASSQDRSGLNIQYF
TRBD1	TRBV4-3	TRBJ1-1	-	TGCGCCAGCAGCCAATTTTCAGGGGGCACTGAAGCTTTCTTT	CASSQFSGGTEAFF
TRBD1	TRBV30	TRBJ1-1	-	TGTGCCTGGAGTGGGGGACAGGGCCTTGAAGCTTTCTTT	CAWSGGQGLEAFF
TRBD1	TRBV7-9	TRBJ1-4	-	TGTGCCAGCAGCTTTTCCAGGGGGTCAACTAATGAAAAACTGTTTTTT	CASSFSRGSTNEKLFF
-	TRBV7-9	TRBJ2-3	-	TGTGCCAGCACTACCCCGAACCGTCCAGATACGCAGTATTTT	CASTTPNRPDTQYF
TRBD1	TRBV29-1	TRBJ2-1	few	TGCAGCGTCGACGAACAAGGGACAGGGAGTGGCAATGAGCAGTTCTTC	CSVDEQGTGSGNEQFF
-	TRBV4-1	TRBJ2-1	-	TGCGCCAGCAGTCGGGACCACTACCAGGAGCAGTTCTTC	CASSRDHYQEQFF
-	TRBV10-3	TRBJ1-1	-	TGTGCCATCAGAACTCAGAACACTGAAGCTTTCTTT	CAIRTQNTEAFF